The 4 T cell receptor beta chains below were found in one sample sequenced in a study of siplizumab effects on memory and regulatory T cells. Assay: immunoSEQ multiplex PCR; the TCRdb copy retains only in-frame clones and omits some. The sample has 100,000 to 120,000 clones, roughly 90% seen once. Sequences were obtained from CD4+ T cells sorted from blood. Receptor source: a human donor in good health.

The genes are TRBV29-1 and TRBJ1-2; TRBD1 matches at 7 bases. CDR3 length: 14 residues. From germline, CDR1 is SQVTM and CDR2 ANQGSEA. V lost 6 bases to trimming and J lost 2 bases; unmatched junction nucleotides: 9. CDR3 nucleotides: TGCAGCGTGAGCAGGGACAGTCAGAACTATGGCTACACCTTC. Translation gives CSVSRDSQNYGYTF.

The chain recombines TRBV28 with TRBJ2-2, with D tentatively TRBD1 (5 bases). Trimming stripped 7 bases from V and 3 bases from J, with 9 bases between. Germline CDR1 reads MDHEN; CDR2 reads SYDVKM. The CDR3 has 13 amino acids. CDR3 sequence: CASTLTDTGELFF. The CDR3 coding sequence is TGTGCCAGCACCTTGACAGACACCGGGGAGCTGTTTTTT.

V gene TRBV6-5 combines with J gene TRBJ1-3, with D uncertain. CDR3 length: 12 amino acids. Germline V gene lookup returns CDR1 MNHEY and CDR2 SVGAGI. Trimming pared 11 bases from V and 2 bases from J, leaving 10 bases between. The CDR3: CAVGPAGNTIYF. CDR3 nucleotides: TGTGCCGTCGGGCCTGCTGGAAACACCATATATTTT.

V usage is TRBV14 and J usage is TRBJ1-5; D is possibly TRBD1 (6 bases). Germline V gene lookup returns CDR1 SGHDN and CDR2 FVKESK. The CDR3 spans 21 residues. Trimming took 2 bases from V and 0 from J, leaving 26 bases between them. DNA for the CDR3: TGTGCCAGCAGCCAACCCATCCGCCTCACAGGGAGGGAAAATAGCAATCAGCCCCAGCATTTT. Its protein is CASSQPIRLTGRENSNQPQHF.